The present T cell receptor beta chain was sequenced within a study of regulatory T cells in long-lasting Graves disease. Study results and caveats: Persistent Graves' patients showed less TCR diversity than newly diagnosed patients showed.

Library construction for TCR beta used iRepertoire HTBI primers and Arm-PCR of CDR3 regions. TCRdb itself ran the multiplex PCR reads through MiXCR, one entry per CDR3 protein. The data contain roughly 500,000 distinct CDR3 sequences, 12% to 15% of them singletons. Indicated time point: newly diagnosed GD, antithyroid drugs for less than 3 months. Construction of the TCR library relied on RNA isolated from PBMCs. Of note for this clonotype: As yet, its antigen is unknown. Its ends do not fully match the called genes, so a read error is possible.

These data were also reused for a study on T cells in Graves' hyperthyroidism and ophthalmopathy. That paper adds: Hyperthyroidism, newly diagnosed and lasting under 2 months, affected patients aged 18 to 65.

The sequence was collected from a woman aged 50 to 60 with Graves disease. Sequencing was performed on peripheral blood mononuclear cells (PBMCs), taken at new diagnosis, from a patient treated with antithyroid drugs.

The CDR3 nucleotides read TGTGCCAGCAGCTCGGGGGCGGGAGTCGCAGATGCGCAGTATTTT. This gives the protein CASSSGAGVADAQYF. The rearrangement uses TRBV7-3 and TRBJ2-3; D may be TRBD2 (7 bases). This CDR3 contains 15 residues. Looked up from germline, CDR1 is SGHTA and CDR2 is FQGTGA.